This paragraph reports one T cell receptor (beta chain). This entry comes from a study of blood T cell repertoires in COVID-19. Study context: Specimens from acute and convalescent COVID-19 originated in the United States, Italy and Spain.

Participants were aged roughly 18 to 90 years from about two dozen US areas. Self-reported history from a screening survey and questionnaire set each donor's cohort. Recovered participants had two consecutive negative NP/OP PCR tests, healthcare professional clearance, or symptom resolution. The protocol was immunoSEQ multiplex PCR, while the TCRdb copy is restricted to in-frame clones and leaves out a portion. The sample consists of some 220,000 clones, less than 90% of them appearing once. Trimming removed 5 bases from V and 5 bases from J; junction bases left unmatched: 7. This CDR3 is built from 15 residues. The germline V gene has CDR1 MNHEY and CDR2 SVGEGT.

This chain connects TRBV6-2 or TRBV6-3 to TRBJ1-5, with 9 positions matching TRBD1. Sequencing was performed on PBMCs or T cells enriched from blood (not recorded which). This clonotype was sampled from a young woman who had recovered from COVID-19. The CDR3 DNA reads TGTGCCAGCAGTGACAGGGGGGGAGGTTATCAGCCCCAGCATTTT. Translation gives CASSDRGGGYQPQHF.